This T cell receptor (beta chain) appears in the sequencing data of a study of radiation and T cells in renal cell carcinoma. Using immunoSEQ multiplex PCR, the repertoire was profiled, and TCRdb retains in-frame clones only, with some absent. Altogether under 20,000 clones are present, about 60% being singletons, with the ten largest covering around 13%. Treatment of the sample: 15 Gy SBRT to primary tumor, nephrectomy 4 weeks later. The source material was tumor tissue, sampled from a patient whose treatment included radiotherapy and nephrectomy. The clonotype was recovered from a woman in her sixties or seventies with renal cell carcinoma.

DNA for the CDR3: TGTGCCAGCAGCCTGGGACAGGGCGACTACAATGAGCAGTTCTTC. This codes for CASSLGQGDYNEQFF. The chain couples TRBV6-6 to TRBJ2-1, with 9 bases lining up with TRBD1. The CDR3 has 15 amino acids. Losses at the gene ends were 6 bases for V and 3 bases for J; bases not matched to a gene: 6. The germline gives CDR1 MNHNY, CDR2 SVGAGI (reference sequence).